This T cell receptor (beta chain) was documented in a study of cytomegalovirus exposure and HLA in healthy donors. Overall study context: Previous work identified 120 million or so unique TCR beta sequences from around 200 million T cells. Broader study findings: What TCR beta sequences reportedly achieved was accurate prediction of HLA-A and HLA-B alleles in most subjects.

Amplification used 60 Vbeta primers and 13 Jbeta primers. The data were produced by immunoSEQ multiplex PCR, yet TCRdb's version contains in-frame clones alone and is incomplete. This sample carries roughly 120,000 clones, approximately 80% of them seen once, and the ten largest clones take approximately 0.9%. Note on this clone: Its specificity is unknown.

This CDR3 has 14 residues. The germline V gene has CDR1 MGHDK and CDR2 SYGVNS. V was pared by 6 bases and J by 3 bases, with 11 bases between. The rearrangement joins TRBV25-1 to TRBJ2-2; TRBD1 is a possible D gene (6 bases). Sequencing used PBMCs. The TCR was taken from a woman aged 30 to 39 in good health and CMV-seronegative. The CDR3 loop reads CASSRQAYTGELFF. The CDR3 coding sequence is TGTGCCAGCAGCAGACAGGCCTACACCGGGGAGCTGTTTTTT.